This T cell receptor beta chain was captured by sequencing in a study of T-cell reconstitution after alpha-beta-depleted transplantation in children. Remarks on this clonotype: The antigen remains unidentified.

Study-level points and caveats: As was reported, about two months after transplant, alpha-beta T cells came from several hundred expanded graft clones.

For TCRbeta, the library was prepared with unique molecular identifiers. TCRdb fed the PCR reads into MiXCR, producing one record per CDR3 protein. The sample gives about 1,000,000 distinct CDR3 sequences, around 30% of which show up once; roughly 27% is in the top ten. The CDR3 runs to 16 residues. The germline V and J ends were trimmed by 4 bases and 6 bases, with 20 bases remaining between them. This specimen consisted of PBMCs, mostly from graft donor cells, obtained 360 days after TCRalphabeta/CD19-depleted stem cell transplant. The TCR was taken from a boy in the first two years of life who had a stem cell transplant for SCID, so the T cells may come from the graft donor. V and J are TRBV12-3 or TRBV12-4 and TRBJ2-3; D remains unclear. Here the CDR3 DNA reads TGTGCCAGCAGTTCTAGGTCGGCGGATGGTGGGGATACGCAGTATTTT. It translates to CASSSRSADGGDTQYF.